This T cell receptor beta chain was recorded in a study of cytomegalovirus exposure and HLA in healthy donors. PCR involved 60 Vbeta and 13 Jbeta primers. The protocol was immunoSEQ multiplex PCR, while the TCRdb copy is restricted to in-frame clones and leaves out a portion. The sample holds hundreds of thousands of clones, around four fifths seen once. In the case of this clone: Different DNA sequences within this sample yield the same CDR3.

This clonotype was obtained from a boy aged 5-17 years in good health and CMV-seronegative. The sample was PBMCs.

The CDR3 DNA reads as TGCGCCAGCAGCCTCGGGACAGGGAACTATGGCTACACCTTC. Translated: CASSLGTGNYGYTF. The chain has TRBV5-1 and TRBJ1-2, with 9 nucleotides matching TRBD1. The J segment lost 2 bases and the V segment lost 4 bases, leaving 3 bases of the junction unmatched. Germline loops: CDR1 SGHRS, CDR2 YFSETQ. The CDR3 sequence is 14 residues long. Together with reference TRBV5-1 and TRBJ1-2, the CDR3 gives the full variable domain: KAGVTQTPRYLIKTRGQQVTLSCSPISGHRSVSWYQQTPGQGLQFLFEYFSETQRNKGNFPGRFSGRQFSNSRSEMNVSTLELGDSALYLCASSLGTGNYGYTFGSGTRLTVV.